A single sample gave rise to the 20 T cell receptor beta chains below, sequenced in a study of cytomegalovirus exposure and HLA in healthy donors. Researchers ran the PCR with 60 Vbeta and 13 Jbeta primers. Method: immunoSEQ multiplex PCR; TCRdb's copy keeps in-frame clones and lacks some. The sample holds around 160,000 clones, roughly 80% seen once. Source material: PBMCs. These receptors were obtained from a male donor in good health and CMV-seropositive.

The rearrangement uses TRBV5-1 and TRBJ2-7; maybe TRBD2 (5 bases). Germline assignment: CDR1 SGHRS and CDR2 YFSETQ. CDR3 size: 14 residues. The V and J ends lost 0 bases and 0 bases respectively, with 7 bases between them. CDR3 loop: CASSLGAGSYEQYF. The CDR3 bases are TGCGCCAGCAGCTTGGGGGCGGGCTCCTACGAGCAGTACTTC.

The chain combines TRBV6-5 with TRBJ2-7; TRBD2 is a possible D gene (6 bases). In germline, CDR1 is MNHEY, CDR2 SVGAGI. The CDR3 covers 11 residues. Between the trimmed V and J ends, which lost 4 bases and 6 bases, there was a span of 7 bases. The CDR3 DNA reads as TGTGCCAGCAGTTGGCGGGGCGAGCAGTACTTC. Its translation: CASSWRGEQYF.

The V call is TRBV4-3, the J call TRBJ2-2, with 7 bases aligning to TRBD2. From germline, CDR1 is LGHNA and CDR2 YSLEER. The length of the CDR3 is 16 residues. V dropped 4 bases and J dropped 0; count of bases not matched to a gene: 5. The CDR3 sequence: CASSRGGGANTGELFF. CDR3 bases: TGCGCCAGCAGCCGTGGCGGGGGAGCGAACACCGGGGAGCTGTTTTTT.

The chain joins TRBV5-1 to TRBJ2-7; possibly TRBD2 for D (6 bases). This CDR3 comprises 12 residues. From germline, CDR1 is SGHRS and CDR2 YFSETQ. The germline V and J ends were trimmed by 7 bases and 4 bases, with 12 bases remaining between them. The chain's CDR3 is CASGPGGYEQYF. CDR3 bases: TGCGCCAGCGGGCCCGGGGGTTACGAGCAGTACTTC.

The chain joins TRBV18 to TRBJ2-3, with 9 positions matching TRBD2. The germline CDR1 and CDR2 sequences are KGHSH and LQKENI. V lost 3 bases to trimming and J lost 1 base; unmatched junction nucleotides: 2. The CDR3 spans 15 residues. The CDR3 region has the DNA TGTGCCAGCTCACCTAGGACTAGCGGCACAGATACGCAGTATTTT. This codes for CASSPRTSGTDTQYF.

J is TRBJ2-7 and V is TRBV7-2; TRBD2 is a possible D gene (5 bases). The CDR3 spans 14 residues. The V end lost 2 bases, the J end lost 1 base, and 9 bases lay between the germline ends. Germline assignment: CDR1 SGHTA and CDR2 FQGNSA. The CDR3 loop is CASSLNTGSYEQYF. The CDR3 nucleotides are TGTGCCAGCAGCTTAAACACGGGGTCCTACGAGCAGTACTTC.

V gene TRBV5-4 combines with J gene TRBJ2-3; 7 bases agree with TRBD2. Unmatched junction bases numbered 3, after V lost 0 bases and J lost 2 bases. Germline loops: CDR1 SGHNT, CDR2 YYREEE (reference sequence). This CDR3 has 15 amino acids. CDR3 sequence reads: CASSLGGRVTDTQYF. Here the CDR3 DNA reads TGTGCCAGCAGCTTGGGGGGGAGGGTCACAGATACGCAGTATTTT.

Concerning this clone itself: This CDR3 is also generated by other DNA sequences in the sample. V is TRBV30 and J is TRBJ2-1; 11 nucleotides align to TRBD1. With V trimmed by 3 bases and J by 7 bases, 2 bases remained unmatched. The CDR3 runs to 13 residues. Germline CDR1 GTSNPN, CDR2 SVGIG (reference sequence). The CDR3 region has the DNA TGTGCCTGGAGGGGGACAGGGGGTAATGAGCAGTTCTTC. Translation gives CAWRGTGGNEQFF. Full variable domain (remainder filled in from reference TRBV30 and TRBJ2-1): SQTIHQWPATLVQPVGSPLSLECTVEGTSNPNLYWYRQAAGRGLQLLFYSVGIGQISSEVPQNLSASRPQDRQFILSSKKLLLSDSGFYLCAWRGTGGNEQFFGPGTRLTVL.

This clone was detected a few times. The CDR3 DNA follows: TGTGCCAGTAGTACACAGCGGTCCTACGAGCAGTACTTC. Translating gives CASSTQRSYEQYF. The chain is built from TRBV19 and TRBJ2-7, with D possibly being TRBD2 (5 bases). The ends were cut back, 4 bases at V and 1 base at J, with 8 bases in the middle. The CDR3 has 13 amino acids. Germline V gives CDR1 LNHDA, CDR2 SQIVND (reference sequence).

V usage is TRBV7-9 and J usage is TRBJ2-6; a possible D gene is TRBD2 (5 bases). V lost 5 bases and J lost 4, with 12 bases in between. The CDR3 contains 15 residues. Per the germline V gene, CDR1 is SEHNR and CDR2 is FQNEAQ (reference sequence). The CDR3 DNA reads TGTGCCAGCAGCCCCGGAGGTTCCGGGGCCAACGTCCTGACTTTC. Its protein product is CASSPGGSGANVLTF.

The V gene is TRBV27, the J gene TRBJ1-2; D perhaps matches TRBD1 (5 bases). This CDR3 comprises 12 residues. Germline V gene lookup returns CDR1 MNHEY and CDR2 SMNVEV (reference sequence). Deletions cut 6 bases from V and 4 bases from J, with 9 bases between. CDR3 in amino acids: CASSQGGYGYTF. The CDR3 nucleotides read TGTGCCAGCAGCCAGGGAGGCTATGGCTACACCTTC.

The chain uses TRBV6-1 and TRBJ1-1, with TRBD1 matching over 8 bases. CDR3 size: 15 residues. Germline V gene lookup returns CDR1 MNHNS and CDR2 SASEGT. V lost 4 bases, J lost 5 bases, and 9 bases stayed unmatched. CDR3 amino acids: CASSVGQGGTTEAFF. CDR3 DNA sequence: TGTGCCAGCAGTGTCGGACAGGGAGGAACAACTGAAGCTTTCTTT.

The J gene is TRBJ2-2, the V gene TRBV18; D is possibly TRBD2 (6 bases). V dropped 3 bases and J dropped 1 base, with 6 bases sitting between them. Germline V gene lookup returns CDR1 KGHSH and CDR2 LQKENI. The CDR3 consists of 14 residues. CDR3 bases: TGTGCCAGCTCACCGGGAGGGAACACCGGGGAGCTGTTTTTT. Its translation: CASSPGGNTGELFF.

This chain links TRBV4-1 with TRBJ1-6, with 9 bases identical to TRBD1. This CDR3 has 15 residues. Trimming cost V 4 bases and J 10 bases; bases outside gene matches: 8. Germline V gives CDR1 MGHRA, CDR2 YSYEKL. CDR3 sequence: CASSLGQGSDSPLHF. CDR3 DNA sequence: TGCGCCAGCAGCCTCGGACAGGGGTCTGACTCACCCCTCCACTTT.

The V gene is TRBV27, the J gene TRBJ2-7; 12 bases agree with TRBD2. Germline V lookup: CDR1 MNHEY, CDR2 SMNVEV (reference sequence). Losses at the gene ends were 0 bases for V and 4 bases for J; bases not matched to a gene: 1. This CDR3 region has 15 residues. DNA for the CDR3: TGTGCCAGCAGTTTATCGGGACTAGCGGGTTACGAGCAGTACTTC. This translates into CASSLSGLAGYEQYF.

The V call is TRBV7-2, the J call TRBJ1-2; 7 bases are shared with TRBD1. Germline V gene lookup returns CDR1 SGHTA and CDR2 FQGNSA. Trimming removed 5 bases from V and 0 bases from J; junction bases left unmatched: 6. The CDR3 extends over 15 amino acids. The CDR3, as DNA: TGTGCCAGCAGCGCACAGACAGGGACTAACTATGGCTACACCTTC. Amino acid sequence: CASSAQTGTNYGYTF.

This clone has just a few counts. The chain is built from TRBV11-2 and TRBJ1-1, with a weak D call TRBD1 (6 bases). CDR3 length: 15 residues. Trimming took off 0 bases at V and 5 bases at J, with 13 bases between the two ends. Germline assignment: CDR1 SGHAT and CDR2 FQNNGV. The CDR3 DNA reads TGTGCCAGCAGCTTAGATGAGGGGGGGCGGACTGAAGCTTTCTTT. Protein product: CASSLDEGGRTEAFF.

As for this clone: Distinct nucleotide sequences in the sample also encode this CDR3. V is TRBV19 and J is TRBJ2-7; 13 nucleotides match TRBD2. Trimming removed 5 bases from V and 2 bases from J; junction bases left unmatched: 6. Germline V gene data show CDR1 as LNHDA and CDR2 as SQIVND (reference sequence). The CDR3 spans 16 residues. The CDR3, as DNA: TGTGCCAGTAGTCCTTCCGGGACTAGCGGGACCTACGAGCAGTACTTC. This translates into CASSPSGTSGTYEQYF.

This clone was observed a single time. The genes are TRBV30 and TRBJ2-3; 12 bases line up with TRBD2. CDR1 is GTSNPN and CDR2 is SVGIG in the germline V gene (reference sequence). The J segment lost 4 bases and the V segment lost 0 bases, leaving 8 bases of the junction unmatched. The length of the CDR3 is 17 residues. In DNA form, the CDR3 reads TGTGCCTGGAGTGTTACCAGGACTAGCGGGGTCCCAGATACGCAGTATTTT. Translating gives CAWSVTRTSGVPDTQYF.

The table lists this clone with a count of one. The CDR3 sequence: CASRLSGRHGDTQYF. CDR3 bases: TGTGCCAGCAGACTTAGCGGGAGGCATGGAGATACGCAGTATTTT. The rearrangement joins TRBV7-2 to TRBJ2-3; 10 bases are shared with TRBD2. The J segment lost 5 bases and the V segment lost 6 bases, leaving 8 bases of the junction unmatched. The CDR3 has 15 amino acids. Germline values: CDR1 SGHTA, CDR2 FQGNSA. Using reference TRBV7-2 and TRBJ2-3 for the parts outside the CDR3, the full variable domain is GAGVSQSPSNKVTEKGKDVELRCDPISGHTALYWYRQSLGQGLEFLIYFQGNSAPDKSGLPSDRFSAERTGGSVSTLTIQRTQQEDSAVYLCASRLSGRHGDTQYFGPGTRLTVL.